This T cell receptor (beta chain) derives from a study of beta chain features in type 1 diabetes. At the level of the study: Taken together, all samples contributed 90 million to 140 million examined sorted cells. Study-level results: Compared with healthy donors, patients appeared to share more similar naive, central memory and regulatory TCRB repertoires. Shortening of TCRB CDR3s, moderate but significant, appeared in all four CD4+ subsets of Type 1 diabetes patients. Cells with high TCR expression could be over-represented when cDNA is sequenced.

Of the isolated RNA, all was reverse transcribed, and so the sequenced material was expressed TCRB transcripts. Here immunoSEQ multiplex PCR was the method, and the copy in TCRdb shows in-frame clones only, minus some. The sample lists almost 350,000 clones, 9.3% occurring once. This clone was counted between two and nine times. Its specificity is unknown. Populations isolated by sorting all had purity greater than 95%. The TCR originated in a man aged 30 to 39 with type 1 diabetes. The sequencing sample was made of central memory CD4+ T cells from blood.

CDR3 protein: CASSLARTVYGYTF. The CDR3 DNA follows: TGTGCCAGCAGCTTAGCGCGCACGGTCTATGGCTACACCTTC. The genes are TRBV7-8 and TRBJ1-2; D is undetermined. With 0 bases removed from V and 4 bases from J, the gap between germline ends came to 9 bases. CDR3 length: 14 residues. CDR1 is SGHVS and CDR2 is FQNEAQ in the germline V gene.